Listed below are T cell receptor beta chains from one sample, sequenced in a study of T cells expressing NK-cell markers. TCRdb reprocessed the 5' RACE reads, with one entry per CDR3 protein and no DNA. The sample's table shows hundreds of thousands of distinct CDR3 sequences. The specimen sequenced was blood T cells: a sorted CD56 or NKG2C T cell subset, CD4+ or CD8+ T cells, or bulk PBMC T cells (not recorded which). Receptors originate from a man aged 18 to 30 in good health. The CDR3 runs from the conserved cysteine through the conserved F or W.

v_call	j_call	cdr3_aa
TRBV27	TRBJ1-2	CASSHRGTYGYTF
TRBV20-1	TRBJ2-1	CSARASGSFRDEQFF
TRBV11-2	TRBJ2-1	CASSPPPGDLYNEQFF
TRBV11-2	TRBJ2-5	CASSLGSVGAGTYQETQYF
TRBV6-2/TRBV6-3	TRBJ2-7	CASSYSTREVGGYEQYF
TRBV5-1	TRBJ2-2	CASSLRLAGGPSVGELFF
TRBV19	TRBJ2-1	CASSIPAAGEVNEQFF
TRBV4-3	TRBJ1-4	CASSQGGTNEKLFF
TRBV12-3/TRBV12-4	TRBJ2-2	CASSPLRGPGELFF
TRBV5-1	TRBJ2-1	CASSLGDRGSNEQFF
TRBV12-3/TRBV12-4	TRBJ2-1	CASTNLDLVPDEQFF
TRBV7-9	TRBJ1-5	CASSGSGNQPQHF
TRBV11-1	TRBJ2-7	CASSSTGGLAGVVYEQYF
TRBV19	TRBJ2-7	CASKPAGQGSTGQLNEQYF
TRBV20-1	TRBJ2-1	CSAGKAGGGNEQFF
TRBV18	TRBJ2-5	CASSPGQGRQTQYF
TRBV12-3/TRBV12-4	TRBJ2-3	CASSSRQGGTQYF
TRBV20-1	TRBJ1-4	CSARAGGEGNMFF